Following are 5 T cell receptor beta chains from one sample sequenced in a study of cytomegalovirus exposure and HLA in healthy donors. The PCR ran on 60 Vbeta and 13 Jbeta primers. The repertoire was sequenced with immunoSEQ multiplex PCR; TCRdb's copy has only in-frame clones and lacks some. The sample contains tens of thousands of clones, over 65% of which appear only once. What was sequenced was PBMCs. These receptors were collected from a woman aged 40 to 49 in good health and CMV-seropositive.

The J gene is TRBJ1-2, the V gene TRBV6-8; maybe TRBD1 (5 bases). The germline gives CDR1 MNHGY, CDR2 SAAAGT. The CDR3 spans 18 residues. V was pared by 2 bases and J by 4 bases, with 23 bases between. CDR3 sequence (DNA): TGTGCCAGCAGTTACGGGGCCACACCGGGACTACCCTCCTATGGCTACACCTTC. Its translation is CASSYGATPGLPSYGYTF.

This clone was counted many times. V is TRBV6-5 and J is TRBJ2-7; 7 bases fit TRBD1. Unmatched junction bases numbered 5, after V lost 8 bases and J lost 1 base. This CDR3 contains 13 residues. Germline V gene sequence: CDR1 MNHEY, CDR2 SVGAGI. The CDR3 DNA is TGTGCCAGCGCTGACAGGGTTTCCTACGAGCAGTACTTC. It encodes CASADRVSYEQYF.

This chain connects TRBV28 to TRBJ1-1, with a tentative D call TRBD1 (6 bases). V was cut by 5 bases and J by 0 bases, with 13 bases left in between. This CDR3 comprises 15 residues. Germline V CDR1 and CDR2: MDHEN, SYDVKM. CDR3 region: CASSPIQGLNTEAFF. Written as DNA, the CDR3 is TGTGCCAGCAGTCCCATACAGGGTTTGAACACTGAAGCTTTCTTT.

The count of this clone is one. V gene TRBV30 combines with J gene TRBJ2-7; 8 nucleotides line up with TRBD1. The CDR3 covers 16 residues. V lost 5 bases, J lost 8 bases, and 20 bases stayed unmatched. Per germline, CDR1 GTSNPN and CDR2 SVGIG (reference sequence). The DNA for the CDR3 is TGTGCCTGGGGGGGAACAGGGGGGAATGATGTGGGGCAGCAGTACTTC. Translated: CAWGGTGGNDVGQQYF. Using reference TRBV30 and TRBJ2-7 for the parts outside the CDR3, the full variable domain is SQTIHQWPATLVQPVGSPLSLECTVEGTSNPNLYWYRQAAGRGLQLLFYSVGIGQISSEVPQNLSASRPQDRQFILSSKKLLLSDSGFYLCAWGGTGGNDVGQQYFGPGTRLTVT.

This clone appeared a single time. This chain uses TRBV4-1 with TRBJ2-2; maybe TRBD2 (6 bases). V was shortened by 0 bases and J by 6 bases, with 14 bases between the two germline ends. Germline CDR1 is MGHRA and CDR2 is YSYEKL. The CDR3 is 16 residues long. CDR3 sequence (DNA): TGCGCCAGCAGCCAAGACACCTACGGAGGGGCCGGGGAGCTGTTTTTT. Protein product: CASSQDTYGGAGELFF.